Sequencing of this T cell receptor (beta chain) was carried out in a study of T cell changes during pregnancy in multiple sclerosis. The method was immunoSEQ multiplex PCR; TCRdb's version includes in-frame clones alone and lacks a portion of them. The sample carries over 25,000 clones, around nine tenths recorded once. This CDR3 comprises 14 residues. The germline gives CDR1 SGHDN, CDR2 FVKESK. V was cut by 4 bases and J by 5 bases, with 14 bases left in between. The sample in question was CD4+ T cells from peripheral blood mononuclear cells, obtained in the first trimester of pregnancy. The chain carries TRBV14 and TRBJ1-1; D is unresolved. The TCR was taken from a female donor with multiple sclerosis, enrolled in a pregnancy study. The chain's CDR3 is CASSPSGYVTEAFF. The CDR3 nucleotides are TGTGCCAGCAGCCCCTCGGGGTATGTGACTGAAGCTTTCTTT.